A single sample is the source of the 2 T cell receptor beta chains below, sequenced in a study of CD8+CD57+ T cells in acquired aplastic anemia (dated by TCRdb to 2017 to 2018). Reads for this sample came from an Illumina HiSeq 2000. Genomic DNA served as template for TCR beta VDJ combination and CDR3 sequence profiling. The raw public data were reprocessed by TCRdb itself: fastp quality trimming at Q25, MiXCR clonotype calling, in-frame beta chains only. Rows with a matching CDR3 protein are joined into one entry that keeps the most common DNA and genes. Counted in this sample were approximately 150,000 distinct CDR3 sequences; roughly 50% of them appeared once. The ten largest clonotypes hold 3.2% of the sample. Flow cytometry had shown CD8+CD57+ cell expansion in the patients selected for sequencing. The specimen sequenced was sorted CD4+, CD8+, or CD8+CD57+ T cells (not recorded which) from PBMCs. The receptors come from a human donor with aplastic anemia.

The genes are TRBV6-2 or TRBV6-3 and TRBJ2-2, with 12 bases lining up with TRBD2. Per the germline V gene, CDR1 is MNHEY and CDR2 is SVGEGT. This CDR3 contains 14 residues. The CDR3 coding sequence is TGTGCAGCTGGGACTAGCGGGTACACCGGGGAGCTGTTTTTT. Its protein is CAAGTSGYTGELFF.

The rearrangement links TRBV25-1 to TRBJ2-6, with D hard to call. CDR1 is MGHDK and CDR2 is SYGVNS in the germline V gene. The CDR3 has 14 amino acids. The V and J ends lost 4 bases and 1 base respectively, with 5 bases between them. The CDR3 loop reads CASSVGSGANVLTF. CDR3 bases: TGTGCCAGCAGTGTGGGGTCTGGGGCCAACGTCCTGACTTTC. The variable domain in full, with the rest retrieved from reference TRBV25-1 and TRBJ2-6, is EADIYQTPRYLVIGTGKKITLECSQTMGHDKMYWYQQDPGMELHLIHYSYGVNSTEKGDLSSESTVSRIRTEHFPLTLESARPSHTSQYLCASSVGSGANVLTFGAGSRLTVL.